This record concerns one T cell receptor beta chain sequence. The data were obtained in a study of T cells in Graves' hyperthyroidism and ophthalmopathy. Authors of the study amplified TCR beta CDR3 regions from RNA transcripts. HTBI primers were used for first-round RT-PCR of the TCR CDR3. TCRdb fed the multiplex PCR reads into MiXCR, producing one record per CDR3 protein. The repertoire includes approximately 590,000 distinct CDR3 sequences, roughly 50% of them detected once, and roughly 8.2% sits in the top ten. Germline V gives CDR1 DFQATT, CDR2 SNEGSKA (reference sequence). The CDR3 sequence is 12 residues long. The germline V and J ends were trimmed by 5 bases and 4 bases, with 8 bases remaining between them.

This TCR came from a young woman with Graves' hyperthyroidism. The sample consisted of peripheral blood or thyroid tissue (not recorded which). V gene TRBV20-1 combines with J gene TRBJ1-4, with D unclear. The CDR3, as DNA: TGCAGTGCTTGGCAGGATAATGAAAAACTGTTTTTT. Amino acids: CSAWQDNEKLFF.